These T cell receptor beta chains were read from a single sample in a study of shared clonotypes between healthy human individuals. TCRdb's table, derived via immunoSEQ multiplex PCR, lists solely in-frame clones and lacks some. This repertoire shows some 2,000,000 clones, roughly 94% found once; its top ten account for about 0.13%. Sample: naive CD4+ T cells sorted from blood. These receptors all come from a man aged 18 to 29 in good health. The CDR3 runs from the conserved cysteine through the conserved F or W. Each record gives: J gene, D gene, clone size, V gene, CDR3 length, CDR3 protein, CDR3 DNA. The D gene is left open where the match is weak. The listing skips clone size in some rows; elsewhere it reads once, few, many or a size class.

>TRBJ2-2|-|-|TRBV15|17
CATSSDRHLMNTGELFF
TGTGCCACCAGCAGTGACAGACACCTAATGAACACCGGGGAGCTGTTTTTT
>TRBJ1-1|-|few|TRBV10-3|11
CAISEGTEAFF
TGTGCCATCAGTGAGGGCACTGAAGCTTTCTTT
>TRBJ2-2|-|-|TRBV9|15
CASSVEGLVGGELFF
TGTGCCAGCAGCGTAGAAGGACTGGTGGGCGGGGAGCTGTTTTTT
>TRBJ2-3|-|-|TRBV5-1|15
CASSLRLAPRDTQYF
TGCGCCAGCAGCTTGAGGCTAGCCCCAAGGGATACGCAGTATTTT
>TRBJ2-5|-|-|TRBV5-1|14
CASSFSTGQETQYF
TGCGCCAGCAGCTTTAGTACCGGACAAGAGACCCAGTACTTC
>TRBJ1-3|-|-|TRBV4-2|15
CASSQEGTSGNTIYF
TGTGCCAGCAGCCAAGAGGGAACCTCTGGAAACACCATATATTTT
>TRBJ1-1|-|-|TRBV5-1|14
CASSRGTENTEAFF
TGCGCCAGCAGCCGAGGGACGGAGAACACTGAAGCTTTCTTT
>TRBJ2-5|-|-|TRBV6-5|15
CASSYSAVYQETQYF
TGTGCCAGCAGTTACTCGGCTGTTTACCAAGAGACCCAGTACTTC
>TRBJ2-2|-|-|TRBV7-2|16
CASSLAGTAGTGELFF
TGTGCCAGCAGCTTAGCGGGAACAGCCGGGACCGGGGAGCTGTTTTTT
>TRBJ1-1|-|once|TRBV10-3|11
CAISGETEAFF
TGTGCCATCAGTGGGGAGACTGAAGCTTTCTTT
>TRBJ1-1|-|-|TRBV5-1|13
CASSLSANTEAFF
TGCGCCAGCAGCTTGTCGGCGAACACTGAAGCTTTCTTT
>TRBJ2-7|-|-|TRBV7-8|14
CASSLQGIPYEQYF
TGTGCCAGCAGCTTACAGGGGATCCCCTACGAGCAGTACTTC
>TRBJ1-5|-|once|TRBV19|13
CASSIISGQPQHF
TGTGCCAGTAGTATAATTTCGGGCCAGCCCCAGCATTTT
>TRBJ2-3|TRBD2|-|TRBV11-2|17
CASSLAGLAGTTDTQYF
TGTGCCAGCAGCTTAGCGGGACTAGCGGGTACCACAGATACGCAGTATTTT
>TRBJ2-5|-|-|TRBV7-9|15
CASSLVLGGIETQYF
TGTGCCAGCAGCTTAGTTCTCGGGGGCATCGAGACCCAGTACTTC
>TRBJ2-1|-|-|TRBV6-5|14
CASSYSSKHNEQFF
TGTGCCAGCAGTTACTCCTCGAAACACAATGAGCAGTTCTTC
>TRBJ2-6|-|-|TRBV6-6|14
CASSRQSGANVLTF
TGTGCCAGCAGTCGCCAGTCTGGGGCCAACGTCCTGACTTTC
>TRBJ2-7|TRBD1|-|TRBV30|15
CAGRQGISIGDEQYF
TGTGCCGGGAGACAGGGTATCTCCATCGGGGACGAGCAGTACTTC
>TRBJ2-1|TRBD1|-|TRBV30|17
CAWSVPPTGSTYNEQFF
TGTGCCTGGAGTGTACCGCCGACAGGGTCGACCTACAATGAGCAGTTCTTC
>TRBJ1-2|-|few|TRBV2|12
CASSAVNYGYTF
TGTGCCAGCAGTGCCGTGAACTATGGCTACACCTTC
>TRBJ1-4|TRBD1|-|TRBV7-9|16
CASSRTGAFLNEKLFF
TGTGCCAGCAGCCGGACAGGGGCCTTCCTGAATGAAAAACTGTTTTTT
>TRBJ1-3|-|-|TRBV11-2|15
CASSVQGGSGNTIYF
TGTGCCAGCAGCGTACAGGGCGGCTCTGGAAACACCATATATTTT
>TRBJ2-1|-|-|TRBV5-1|15
CASSGGPGSYNEQFF
TGCGCCAGCAGCGGGGGCCCCGGCTCCTACAATGAGCAGTTCTTC
>TRBJ2-3|TRBD1|-|TRBV30|14
CAWSWTGGTDTQYF
TGTGCCTGGAGTTGGACAGGGGGCACAGATACGCAGTATTTT
>TRBJ2-2|TRBD1|-|TRBV10-3|17
CAISESGAGGATGELFF
TGTGCCATCAGTGAGTCAGGGGCAGGGGGAGCTACCGGGGAGCTGTTTTTT
>TRBJ1-5|TRBD1|-|TRBV2|14
CASSLTGYNQPQHF
TGTGCCAGCAGCCTGACAGGGTACAATCAGCCCCAGCATTTT
>TRBJ2-7|TRBD1|-|TRBV18|15
CASSPGTGGKYEQYF
TGTGCCAGCTCACCAGGGACAGGGGGGAAGTACGAGCAGTACTTC
>TRBJ2-2|TRBD1|-|TRBV7-9|17
CASSPFTGAGNTGELFF
TGTGCCAGCAGCCCCTTCACAGGGGCGGGGAACACCGGGGAGCTGTTTTTT
>TRBJ2-7|TRBD2|once|TRBV4-3|17
CASSHQGLAGGAYEQYF
TGCGCCAGCAGCCATCAAGGACTAGCGGGAGGGGCCTACGAGCAGTACTTC
>TRBJ1-2|-|-|TRBV19|13
CASSSGVFGGYTF
TGTGCCAGTAGTTCAGGGGTATTCGGAGGCTACACCTTC
>TRBJ1-4|-|-|TRBV12-5|14
CASGFDKLNEKLFF
TGTGCTAGTGGTTTCGACAAGTTGAATGAAAAACTGTTTTTT
>TRBJ2-3|-|once|TRBV4-1|17
CASSQGGALAATDTQYF
TGCGCCAGCAGCCAAGGGGGCGCCCTCGCAGCCACAGATACGCAGTATTTT
>TRBJ2-7|TRBD1|-|TRBV5-1|14
CASSPRDRPYEQYF
TGCGCCAGCAGCCCACGGGACAGGCCCTACGAGCAGTACTTC
>TRBJ1-1|-|-|TRBV6-1|15
CASSGTGTLNTEAFF
TGTGCCAGCAGTGGCACAGGGACCCTAAACACTGAAGCTTTCTTT
>TRBJ1-6|TRBD1|-|TRBV25-1|16
CASSDTGQGRNSPLHF
TGTGCCAGCAGTGACACGGGACAGGGGAGGAATTCACCCCTCCACTTT
>TRBJ2-3|-|-|TRBV5-1|14
CASSLAHRSDTQYF
TGCGCCAGCAGCTTGGCCCACAGGTCCGATACGCAGTATTTT
>TRBJ2-3|TRBD1|-|TRBV10-3|12
CANGQGYDTQYF
TGTGCCAACGGACAGGGATACGATACGCAGTATTTT
>TRBJ2-3|-|once|TRBV7-6|12
CASSLYSETQYF
TGTGCCAGCAGCTTATATTCGGAGACGCAGTATTTT
>TRBJ2-5|-|-|TRBV5-1|13
CASSRGTAETQYF
TGCGCCAGCAGCCGAGGCACGGCAGAGACCCAGTACTTC
>TRBJ2-7|TRBD2|-|TRBV5-1|14
CASSKGLAGGEQYF
TGCGCCAGCAGCAAGGGACTAGCGGGAGGTGAGCAGTACTTC
>TRBJ1-2|-|-|TRBV4-2|15
CASSQDPGADYGYTF
TGTGCCAGCAGCCAAGATCCGGGGGCGGACTATGGCTACACCTTC
>TRBJ1-1|TRBD1|-|TRBV4-2|16
CASSQADRGRGTEAFF
TGTGCCAGCAGCCAGGCCGACAGGGGGCGAGGTACTGAAGCTTTCTTT
>TRBJ1-6|-|-|TRBV6-1|15
CASNRDPSYNSPLHF
TGTGCCAGCAATCGGGACCCGTCCTATAATTCACCCCTCCACTTT
>TRBJ2-2|-|-|TRBV11-2|15
CASRLASANTGELFF
TGTGCCAGCAGGTTAGCCTCCGCGAACACCGGGGAGCTGTTTTTT
>TRBJ1-1|-|-|TRBV6-6|15
CASTSPGTANTEAFF
TGTGCCAGCACCTCACCCGGGACGGCGAACACTGAAGCTTTCTTT
>TRBJ2-7|-|-|TRBV25-1|13
CASSWDRPYEQYF
TGTGCCAGCAGTTGGGACCGCCCCTACGAGCAGTACTTC
>TRBJ2-1|TRBD1|-|TRBV11-3|15
CASSSDGTGDNEQFF
TGTGCCAGCAGCTCTGATGGGACAGGAGACAATGAGCAGTTCTTC
>TRBJ2-3|-|-|TRBV30|13
CASSIRDTDTQYF
TGTGCCAGTAGTATCAGGGACACAGATACGCAGTATTTT
>TRBJ2-1|-|-|TRBV27|16
CASSFLPVIPHNEQFF
TGTGCCAGCAGTTTCCTCCCTGTCATCCCCCACAATGAGCAGTTCTTC
>TRBJ1-1|-|-|TRBV30|14
CAWMLWGGNTEAFF
TGTGCCTGGATGTTGTGGGGGGGGAACACTGAAGCTTTCTTT
>TRBJ2-7|TRBD1|-|TRBV27|17
CASSLSIQGATIYEQYF
TGTGCCAGCAGTCTTTCGATCCAGGGGGCTACAATCTACGAGCAGTACTTC
>TRBJ1-2|TRBD1|-|TRBV4-2|16
CASSQAGTGNNYGYTF
TGTGCCAGCAGCCAAGCCGGGACAGGGAACAACTATGGCTACACCTTC
>TRBJ2-4|TRBD2|-|TRBV7-2|17
CASSLVLAGGAKNIQYF
TGTGCCAGCAGCTTAGTGCTAGCGGGGGGAGCCAAAAACATTCAGTACTTC
>TRBJ2-3|TRBD2|-|TRBV7-2|15
CASSRGGSSTDTQYF
TGTGCCAGCTCCCGGGGGGGTTCTAGCACAGATACGCAGTATTTT